This T cell receptor (beta chain) was recorded in a study of CD8 T cells in ankylosing spondylitis. The study, taken as a whole, reports: Previous work reported some of these motif variants in the synovial fluid and blood of reactive arthritis. A TCR beta motif of under 10 highly homologous variants seemed to mark ankylosing spondylitis blood.

One entry per CDR3 protein results from TCRdb running MiXCR on the 5' RACE reads. The sample has under 200,000 distinct CDR3 sequences, about an eighth seen once. This clonotype showed up many times. Its matching antigen is unknown. CDR3 length equals 14 residues. Trimming took 6 bases from V and 1 from J; bases not matched to a gene: 8. The germline CDR1 and CDR2 sequences are DFQATT and SNEGSKA (reference sequence). The sequence came from a female donor with ankylosing spondylitis or in good health (not recorded which). The specimen was blood, either unsorted or a sorted T cell fraction (not recorded which). This chain joins TRBV20-1 and TRBJ1-1; TRBD1 matches at 7 bases. CDR3 sequence (DNA): TGCAGTGCCGAGAAACAGGGGAAGAACACTGAAGCTTTCTTT. The encoded protein is CSAEKQGKNTEAFF.